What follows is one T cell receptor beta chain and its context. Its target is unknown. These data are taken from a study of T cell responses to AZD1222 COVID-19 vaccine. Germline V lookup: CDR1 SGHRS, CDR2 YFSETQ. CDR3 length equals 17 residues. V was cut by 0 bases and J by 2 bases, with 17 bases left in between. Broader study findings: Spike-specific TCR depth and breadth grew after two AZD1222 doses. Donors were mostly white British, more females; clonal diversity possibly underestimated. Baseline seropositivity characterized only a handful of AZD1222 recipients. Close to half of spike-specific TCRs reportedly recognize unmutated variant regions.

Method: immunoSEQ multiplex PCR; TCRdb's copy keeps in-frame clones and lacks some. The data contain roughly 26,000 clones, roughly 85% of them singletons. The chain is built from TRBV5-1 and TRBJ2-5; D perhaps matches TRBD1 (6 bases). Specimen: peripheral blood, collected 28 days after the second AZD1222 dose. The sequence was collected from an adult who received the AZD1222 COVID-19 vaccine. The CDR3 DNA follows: TGCGCCAGCAGCTTGGGTGGCCAGGGGTTTACACAAGAGACCCAGTACTTC. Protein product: CASSLGGQGFTQETQYF.